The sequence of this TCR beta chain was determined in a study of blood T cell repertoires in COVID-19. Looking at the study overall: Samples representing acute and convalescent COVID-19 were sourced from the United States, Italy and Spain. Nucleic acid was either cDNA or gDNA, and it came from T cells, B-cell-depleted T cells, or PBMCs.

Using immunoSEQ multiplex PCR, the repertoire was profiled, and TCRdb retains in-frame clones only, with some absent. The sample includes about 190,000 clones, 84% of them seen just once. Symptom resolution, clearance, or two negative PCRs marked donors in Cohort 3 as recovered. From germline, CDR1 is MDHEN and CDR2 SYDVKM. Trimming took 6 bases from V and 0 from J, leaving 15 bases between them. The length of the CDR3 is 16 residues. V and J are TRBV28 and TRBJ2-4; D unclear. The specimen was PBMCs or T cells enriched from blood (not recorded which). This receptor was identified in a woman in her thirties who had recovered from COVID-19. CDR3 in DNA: TGTGCCAGCAGCATCAGGCAGGAACTAGCCAAAAACATTCAGTACTTC. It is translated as CASSIRQELAKNIQYF.